The 8 T cell receptor beta chains below come from one sample, sequenced in a study of T cells in Graves' hyperthyroidism and ophthalmopathy. Researchers amplified the TCR beta CDR3 regions from RNA transcripts. In the first-round RT-PCR of the TCR CDR3, the HTBI primer set was used. TCRdb fed the multiplex PCR reads into MiXCR, producing one record per CDR3 protein. The repertoire includes around 390,000 distinct CDR3 sequences, roughly 14% of them detected once, and 20% sits in the top ten. Sequenced material: blood. The receptor source for this set is a woman aged 25 to 39 with Graves' ophthalmopathy.

In its sample, this clonotype was seen many times. This chain joins TRBV27 and TRBJ1-6; D perhaps matches TRBD1 (5 bases). Trimming removed 1 base from V and 12 bases from J, with 25 bases in between. Germline V gene data show CDR1 as MNHEY and CDR2 as SMNVEV (reference sequence). CDR3 size: 18 residues. Here the CDR3 DNA reads TGTGCCAGCAGTTTATGGGGCCTAGGCAGGTCGAGGTTTGAACCCCTCCACTTT. This gives the protein CASSLWGLGRSRFEPLHF.

Notes on this clonotype: Since a much larger clone is just one base distant, this may be a read error. The rearrangement uses TRBV7-2 and TRBJ1-1, with TRBD1 as a possible D gene (6 bases). The CDR3 has 14 residues. The germline gives CDR1 SGHTA, CDR2 FQGNSA. The CDR3 bases are TGTGCCTGCAGCTGGACAGACGGGGCCACTGAAGCTTTCTTT. It translates to CACSWTDGATEAFF.

Many counts were recorded for this clonotype. The chain employs TRBV20-1 and TRBJ2-3; D not resolved. V was trimmed by 5 bases and J by 3 bases, leaving 6 bases between them. This CDR3 has 11 amino acids. Per the germline V gene, CDR1 is DFQATT and CDR2 is SNEGSKA (reference sequence). Here the CDR3 DNA reads TGCAGTGCTCCGAGAACAGATACGCAGTATTTT. It codes for CSAPRTDTQYF.

On this clonotype: This could be a read error, since a much larger clone is one nucleotide away. The rearrangement uses TRBV20-1 and TRBJ1-1, with 7 bases fitting TRBD1. Germline assignment: CDR1 DFQATT and CDR2 SNEGSKA (reference sequence). J was trimmed by 7 bases and V by 4 bases; bases with no gene match: 9. The CDR3 has 13 residues. The CDR3 coding sequence is TGCAGTGCTAATCTCGACAGGGTTGATGAAGCTTTCTTT. It is translated as CSANLDRVDEAFF.

The sample holds many counts of this clonotype. The chain links TRBV18 to TRBJ2-3, with 9 positions matching TRBD1. Germline CDR1 and CDR2: KGHSH and LQKENI. V was pared by 5 bases and J by 1 base, with 4 bases of the junction left unmatched. This CDR3 has 15 residues. CDR3 DNA: TGTGCCAGCTCAAGAAGACAGGGGGGCACAGATACGCAGTATTTT. This codes for CASSRRQGGTDTQYF.

This clonotype was counted a few times. This chain uses TRBV20-1 with TRBJ2-1, with D possibly being TRBD1 or TRBD2 (5 bases each). Per germline, CDR1 DFQATT and CDR2 SNEGSKA (reference sequence). Trimming shortened V by 4 bases and J by 4 bases, and 14 bases separated the two germline ends. The length of the CDR3 is 14 residues. The CDR3 reads CSATLRGRYNEQFF. CDR3 DNA sequence: TGCAGTGCTACCCTCCGGGGCCGGTACAATGAGCAGTTCTTC.

In this sample, this clonotype turned up many times. V and J are TRBV28 and TRBJ2-7, with 10 bases lining up with TRBD1. CDR1 and CDR2 from the germline V gene are MDHEN and SYDVKM. The length of the CDR3 is 15 residues. Germline trimming cut 6 bases from V and 4 bases from J; bases unmatched to any gene: 9. The CDR3 DNA follows: TGTGCCAGCAGACAACCGGGACAGGGGAGATACGAGCAGTACTTC. Translation gives CASRQPGQGRYEQYF.

This clonotype came up many times. This sequence joins TRBV7-2 and TRBJ2-5, with D perhaps being TRBD1 or TRBD2 (5 bases each). Germline values: CDR1 SGHTA, CDR2 FQGNSA. V lost 1 base and J 5 bases, leaving 20 bases between the germline ends. The CDR3 is 17 residues long. The CDR3 bases are TGTGCCAGCAGCTTAGAGTCCGGGACCCACGCTAGGGAGACCCAGTACTTC. Translation: CASSLESGTHARETQYF.